These 8 T cell receptor beta chains were all obtained from the same sample, sequenced in a study of blood T cell repertoires in COVID-19 (TCRdb year 2020). The library was obtained by the immunoSEQ multiplex PCR assay. TCRdb mirrors the immuneACCESS table, restricted to in-frame sequences. Some clones are absent from its copies; in checked studies, under half trace to an unresolved V gene, and the reason for the others is unknown. This sample is represented by 450,000 to 500,000 clones; approximately 85% of them were singletons. Clones ranked in the top ten supply more than 3% of the sample. The sequencing input was peripheral blood. The source of these receptors is a human donor in a cohort sampled during active COVID-19.

The rearrangement links TRBV14 to TRBJ2-1, with D tentatively TRBD1 (6 bases). Deletions cut 2 bases from V and 2 bases from J, with 10 bases between. The CDR3 covers 15 residues. The germline gives CDR1 SGHDN, CDR2 FVKESK. The CDR3 spells CASSQIQGAYNEQFF. The CDR3 nucleotides are TGTGCCAGCAGCCAAATACAGGGTGCCTACAATGAGCAGTTCTTC.

This clone occurred a few times. The genes are TRBV28 and TRBJ1-5; possibly TRBD1 for D (6 bases). V lost 2 bases, J lost 2 bases, and 13 bases lay in between. The CDR3 sequence is 16 residues long. The germline V gene encodes CDR1 MDHEN and CDR2 SYDVKM. CDR3 loop: CASSLPRGSGNQPQHF. CDR3 nucleotides: TGTGCCAGCAGTTTACCCAGGGGCTCGGGCAATCAGCCCCAGCATTTT.

The chain uses TRBV30 and TRBJ1-1; 9 nucleotides match TRBD1. With V trimmed by 0 bases and J by 2 bases, 7 bases remained unmatched. Germline loops: CDR1 GTSNPN, CDR2 SVGIG (reference sequence). The CDR3 totals 16 residues. In DNA form, the CDR3 reads TGTGCCTGGAGTGTACTAGGGACAGGGCCAAACACTGAAGCTTTCTTT. Translated: CAWSVLGTGPNTEAFF. The whole variable domain, filled in from reference TRBV30 and TRBJ1-1, reads SQTIHQWPATLVQPVGSPLSLECTVEGTSNPNLYWYRQAAGRGLQLLFYSVGIGQISSEVPQNLSASRPQDRQFILSSKKLLLSDSGFYLCAWSVLGTGPNTEAFFGQGTRLTVV.

The chain combines TRBV6-5 with TRBJ2-7; a possible D gene is TRBD2 (5 bases). Germline CDR1 MNHEY, CDR2 SVGAGI. This CDR3 is built from 13 residues. The V and J ends lost 7 bases and 1 base respectively, with 11 bases between them. The CDR3 here is CASNREPSYEQYF. CDR3 in DNA: TGTGCCAGCAATAGGGAGCCTTCCTACGAGCAGTACTTC.

V usage is TRBV29-1 and J usage is TRBJ2-3; D may be TRBD2 (6 bases). The germline gives CDR1 SQVTM, CDR2 ANQGSEA. V was clipped by 1 base and J by 2 bases, with 19 bases between them. The CDR3 is 17 residues long. The CDR3 protein is CSVEGVRLEGTTDTQYF. CDR3 nucleotides: TGCAGCGTTGAAGGGGTTCGACTAGAAGGCACCACAGATACGCAGTATTTT.

The chain couples TRBV7-8 to TRBJ1-1; D is unclear. V dropped 5 bases and J dropped 5 bases, with 18 bases sitting between them. CDR3 length: 15 amino acids. CDR1 SGHVS and CDR2 FQNEAQ come from the germline V gene. The DNA of the CDR3 is TGTGCCAGCAGCCCCCCGCCCTGGGAGAGAACTGAAGCTTTCTTT. Translating it yields CASSPPPWERTEAFF.

The chain uses TRBV6-5 and TRBJ2-7, with D perhaps matching TRBD1 (6 bases). Trimming removed 7 bases from V and 3 bases from J, with 19 bases in between. The CDR3 spans 15 residues. Germline V gene lookup returns CDR1 MNHEY and CDR2 SVGAGI. CDR3 DNA sequence: TGTGCCAGCACCGCCCCTCCACAGGGCATCTACGAGCAGTACTTC. It specifies CASTAPPQGIYEQYF.

This rearrangement joins TRBV15 to TRBJ2-3; 12 bases align to TRBD2. Germline CDR1 and CDR2: LNHNV and YYDKDF (reference sequence). The V segment lost 4 bases and the J segment 4 bases; nucleotides outside the gene matches: 6. This CDR3 contains 16 residues. In DNA form, the CDR3 reads TGTGCCACCAGCACCCGGACTAGCGGGAATCCAGATACGCAGTATTTT. This translates into CATSTRTSGNPDTQYF. The entire variable domain, with the rest obtained from reference TRBV15 and TRBJ2-3, is as follows: DAMVIQNPRYQVTQFGKPVTLSCSQTLNHNVMYWYQQKSSQAPKLLFHYYDKDFNNEADTPDNFQSRRPNTSFCFLDIRSPGLGDTAMYLCATSTRTSGNPDTQYFGPGTRLTVL.